Each of the 19 T cell receptor beta chains below was sequenced from the same sample in a study of control samples from healthy donors and cancer patients (dated by TCRdb to between 2020 and 2021). Library preparation was by the immunoSEQ multiplex PCR assay. Imported from immuneACCESS, the table was reduced by TCRdb to in-frame sequences with V and J called. These copies leave out some clones; in studies compared against another copy, an unresolved V gene accounts for under half, and the cause of the remainder is not known. The sample records 210,000 or so clones, approximately 90% of which are singletons. The ten largest clones capture less than 2% of the sample. The sample taken for sequencing was blood. The receptor set was obtained from a man younger than 45 in good health.

The chain joins TRBV15 to TRBJ1-1; D uncertain. CDR1 and CDR2 from the germline V gene are LNHNV and YYDKDF (reference sequence). The CDR3 totals 11 residues. Trimming took 6 bases from V and 3 from J, leaving 5 bases between them. DNA of the CDR3: TGTGCCACCAGGAAGGACACTGAAGCTTTCTTT. Translating gives CATRKDTEAFF.

Here the CDR3 DNA reads TGCAGTGCTAGTCTCGGCCAGGGGAACTATGGCTACACCTTC. Translation: CSASLGQGNYGYTF. The chain joins TRBV20-1 to TRBJ1-2; D is possibly TRBD1 (6 bases). Germline CDR1 is DFQATT and CDR2 is SNEGSKA (reference sequence). The CDR3 consists of 14 residues. V was pared by 3 bases and J by 2 bases, with 13 bases between.

The chain combines TRBV27 with TRBJ1-3; D is undetermined. Deletions cut 4 bases from V and 2 bases from J, with 12 bases between. Germline CDR1 is MNHEY and CDR2 is SMNVEV (reference sequence). The CDR3 runs 15 residues. As DNA, the CDR3 is TGTGCCAGCAGTTACGCGAACATACCTGGAAACACCATATATTTT. Its protein product is CASSYANIPGNTIYF.

The rearrangement links TRBV10-3 to TRBJ2-3, with a weak D call TRBD2 (6 bases). CDR1 is ENHRY and CDR2 is SYGVKD in the germline V gene. Trimming shortened V by 10 bases and J by 1 base, and 12 bases separated the two germline ends. There are 13 residues in the CDR3. CDR3 nucleotides: TGTGCCACCAGGGACTTCCGCACAGATACGCAGTATTTT. Protein: CATRDFRTDTQYF.

The chain is built from TRBV25-1 and TRBJ2-1; the D is unclear. V was cut by 5 bases and J by 7 bases, with 6 bases left in between. The CDR3 totals 11 residues. From germline, CDR1 is MGHDK and CDR2 SYGVNS. The CDR3, as DNA: TGTGCCAGCAGTATAAGGAATGAGCAGTTCTTC. Its protein is CASSIRNEQFF.

CDR3 region: CAISVVAGRNEQFF. DNA for the CDR3: TGTGCCATCAGTGTCGTAGCGGGGCGGAATGAGCAGTTCTTC. This chain connects TRBV10-3 to TRBJ2-7, with TRBD2 identical over 8 bases. The closer fit of TRBJ2-1 to the DNA end suggests the J call may be wrong. This CDR3 region has 14 residues. Germline CDR1 is ENHRY and CDR2 is SYGVKD.

This chain uses TRBV27 with TRBJ1-1, with a possible D match to TRBD1 (6 bases). From germline, CDR1 is MNHEY and CDR2 SMNVEV (reference sequence). The V end lost 2 bases, the J end lost 4 bases, and 8 bases lay between the germline ends. The CDR3 contains 13 residues. In nucleotides, the CDR3 is TGTGCCAGCAGTTTAAACAGGGTCACTGAAGCTTTCTTT. Protein product: CASSLNRVTEAFF.

The rearrangement uses TRBV4-1 and TRBJ1-6; D unclear. The CDR3 contains 17 residues. V was clipped by 4 bases and J by 0 bases, with 13 bases between them. Germline assignment: CDR1 MGHRA and CDR2 YSYEKL. The CDR3 protein is CASSLYSLSSYNSPLHF. The CDR3, as DNA: TGCGCCAGCAGCCTTTATTCCCTCAGCTCCTATAATTCACCCCTCCACTTT.

This rearrangement joins TRBV12-3 or TRBV12-4 to TRBJ2-3; no clear D gene. The CDR3 sequence is 11 residues long. The V gene lost 5 bases and the J gene lost 6 bases, with 6 bases spanning the gap. CDR3 region: CASSALDTQYF. CDR3 bases: TGTGCCAGCAGTGCCCTGGATACGCAGTATTTT.

J is TRBJ1-1 and V is TRBV6-5; D unclear. The CDR3 contains 15 residues. Germline lookup yields CDR1 MNHEY and CDR2 SVGAGI. V was trimmed by 0 bases and J by 1 base, leaving 9 bases between them. Here the CDR3 reads CASSYSTPTNTEAFF. In DNA, the CDR3 is TGTGCCAGCAGTTACTCGACACCGACGAACACTGAAGCTTTCTTT.

The sample holds one count of this clone. The chain combines TRBV7-8 with TRBJ1-5, with D possibly matching TRBD1 (5 bases). This CDR3 spans 15 amino acids. Trimming stripped 3 bases from V and 6 bases from J, with 15 bases between. The germline CDR1 and CDR2 sequences are SGHVS and FQNEAQ. CDR3 residues: CASSLLGSQGQPQHF. In nucleotides, the CDR3 is TGTGCCAGCAGCTTGCTGGGGTCCCAGGGTCAGCCCCAGCATTTT. The full variable domain, its missing parts supplied by reference TRBV7-8 and TRBJ1-5, is GAGVSQSPRYKVAKRGQDVALRCDPISGHVSLFWYQQALGQGPEFLTYFQNEAQLDKSGLPSDRFFAERPEGSVSTLKIQRTQQEDSAVYLCASSLLGSQGQPQHFGDGTRLSIL.

The chain recombines TRBV19 with TRBJ1-2, with D perhaps TRBD1 (6 bases). The CDR3 is 15 residues long. V lost 2 bases, J lost 4 bases, and 14 bases lay in between. CDR1 is LNHDA, CDR2 SQIVND, per germline (reference sequence). The chain's CDR3 is CASSIRQARGYGYTF. DNA for the CDR3: TGTGCCAGTAGTATACGACAGGCTAGAGGCTATGGCTACACCTTC. Using reference TRBV19 and TRBJ1-2 for the parts outside the CDR3, the full variable domain is DGGITQSPKYLFRKEGQNVTLSCEQNLNHDAMYWYRQDPGQGLRLIYYSQIVNDFQKGDIAEGYSVSREKKESFPLTVTSAQKNPTAFYLCASSIRQARGYGYTFGSGTRLTVV.

This clone was found once. The gene calls are TRBV5-1 and TRBJ1-1; possibly TRBD1 for D (6 bases). V was pared by 0 bases and J by 6 bases, with 15 bases between. This CDR3 spans 15 amino acids. Germline V CDR1 and CDR2: SGHRS, YFSETQ. DNA for the CDR3: TGCGCCAGCAGCTTGGAGGGGGGAGGGTTAGCTGAAGCTTTCTTT. Translating gives CASSLEGGGLAEAFF.

The V gene is TRBV19, the J gene TRBJ1-2; 7 nucleotides align to TRBD1. The CDR3 is 13 residues long. V trimming: 5 bases; J trimming: 6 bases; junction bases outside the gene matches: 6. CDR1 LNHDA and CDR2 SQIVND come from the germline V gene (reference sequence). CDR3 DNA: TGTGCCAGTAGTCCGACAGGGCTGGATGGCTACACCTTC. This codes for CASSPTGLDGYTF.

This clone was observed a handful of times. V usage is TRBV7-3 and J usage is TRBJ2-3, with D tentatively TRBD2 (5 bases). V was pared by 4 bases and J by 4 bases, with 12 bases between. This CDR3 has 14 amino acids. CDR1 and CDR2 (germline): SGHTA, FQGTGA. In nucleotides, the CDR3 is TGTGCCAGCAGCTCCTTCTCGGGATCAGATACGCAGTATTTT. Translated: CASSSFSGSDTQYF.

The chain combines TRBV14 with TRBJ1-2; 7 nucleotides align to TRBD1. The trim removed 3 bases at V and 2 bases at J, leaving 21 bases unmatched. The germline V gene has CDR1 SGHDN and CDR2 FVKESK. The CDR3 covers 20 residues. CDR3 coding DNA: TGTGCCAGCAGCCACGGGGGTAATTTGTGGACAGGCGCCACAAACTATGGCTACACCTTC. Protein sequence: CASSHGGNLWTGATNYGYTF. The full variable domain, with the rest looked up from reference TRBV14 and TRBJ1-2, is EAGVTQFPSHSVIEKGQTVTLRCDPISGHDNLYWYRRVMGKEIKFLLHFVKESKQDESGMPNNRFLAERTGGTYSTLKVQPAELEDSGVYFCASSHGGNLWTGATNYGYTFGSGTRLTVV.

This chain joins TRBV30 and TRBJ1-2, with D hard to call. This CDR3 spans 14 amino acids. Per germline, CDR1 GTSNPN and CDR2 SVGIG (reference sequence). V lost 4 bases to trimming and J lost 0 bases, with 12 bases between them. The CDR3 DNA reads TGTGCCTGGACGGATTATGACACTAACTATGGCTACACCTTC. Its protein product is CAWTDYDTNYGYTF.

This chain uses TRBV24-1 with TRBJ2-7; unclear D gene. The CDR3 is 21 residues long. Germline loops: CDR1 KGHDR, CDR2 SFDVKD. Trimming removed 3 bases at V and 3 bases at J, with 32 bases between. The CDR3 sequence is CATSDDLWTVKGPCEDYEQYF. The CDR3 nucleotides read TGTGCCACCAGTGATGACTTGTGGACGGTAAAGGGCCCGTGCGAGGACTACGAGCAGTACTTC.

V usage is TRBV27 and J usage is TRBJ2-1; 7 bases match TRBD1. CDR1 MNHEY and CDR2 SMNVEV come from the germline V gene (reference sequence). CDR3 length equals 13 residues. The junction had 3 bases not matched to a gene; V was cut back by 6 bases and J by 4 bases. CDR3 residues: CASSRTGYNEQFF. The CDR3 DNA sequence: TGTGCCAGCAGCCGGACAGGATACAATGAGCAGTTCTTC.